These 3 T cell receptor beta chains originate from one sample sequenced in a study of CD8+ T cells in alopecia areata. Sequencing templates came from extracted RNA that was reverse transcribed into cDNA. Data came from immunoSEQ multiplex PCR; TCRdb stores just in-frame clones and leaves some out. The sample carries approximately 140,000 clones, 87% recorded once. The material was CD8+ T cells sorted from blood, obtained at week 0. The receptors stem from a human donor with alopecia areata.

This sequence joins TRBV5-1 and TRBJ1-1; 11 bases fit TRBD1. V dropped 1 base and J dropped 4; count of bases not matched to a gene: 3. Per germline, CDR1 SGHRS and CDR2 YFSETQ. This CDR3 is built from 15 residues. CDR3 nucleotide sequence: TGCGCCAGCAGCTTGTTCGGACAGGGGGCCACTGAAGCTTTCTTT. Protein sequence: CASSLFGQGATEAFF.

The chain links TRBV11-3 to TRBJ2-1; 16 positions agree with TRBD2. CDR1 is SGHNT, CDR2 YENEEA, per germline. The J segment lost 1 base and the V segment lost 5 bases, leaving 8 bases of the junction unmatched. This CDR3 region has 19 residues. CDR3 region: CASSPGTSGRDRSYNEQFF. Here the CDR3 DNA reads TGTGCCAGCAGCCCCGGGACTAGCGGGAGGGATAGGTCCTACAATGAGCAGTTCTTC.

The genes are TRBV4-1 and TRBJ1-1; 9 nucleotides agree with TRBD1. V was pared by 0 bases and J by 4 bases, with 6 bases of the junction left unmatched. CDR1 is MGHRA, CDR2 YSYEKL, per germline. The CDR3 extends over 16 amino acids. The DNA of the CDR3 is TGCGCCAGCAGCCAAGAGGGGACAGGGCTGAGCACTGAAGCTTTCTTT. Translating gives CASSQEGTGLSTEAFF.